This T cell receptor (beta chain) was sequenced during a study of cytomegalovirus exposure and HLA in healthy donors. Study findings and constraints: Analyzed later, most CMV-associated TCR beta chains appeared HLA-restricted.

PCR used 60 Vbeta primers and 13 Jbeta primers. The table came from immunoSEQ multiplex PCR; TCRdb's copy has only in-frame clones and leaves some out. The sample yields around 150,000 clones, 80% seen once. The CDR3 runs 13 residues. Germline CDR1 MRHNA, CDR2 SNTAGT. Trimming took 4 bases from V and 8 from J, leaving 12 bases between them. This clone was seen only a few times. What it recognizes is unknown. The sequenced material came from PBMCs. The J gene is TRBJ2-1, the V gene TRBV6-4; a possible D gene is TRBD2 (5 bases). The sequence derives from a woman between 50 and 59 years old in good health and CMV-seronegative. CDR3 sequence: CASSAASFDEQFF. DNA of the CDR3: TGTGCCAGCAGTGCCGCTAGCTTCGATGAGCAGTTCTTC.